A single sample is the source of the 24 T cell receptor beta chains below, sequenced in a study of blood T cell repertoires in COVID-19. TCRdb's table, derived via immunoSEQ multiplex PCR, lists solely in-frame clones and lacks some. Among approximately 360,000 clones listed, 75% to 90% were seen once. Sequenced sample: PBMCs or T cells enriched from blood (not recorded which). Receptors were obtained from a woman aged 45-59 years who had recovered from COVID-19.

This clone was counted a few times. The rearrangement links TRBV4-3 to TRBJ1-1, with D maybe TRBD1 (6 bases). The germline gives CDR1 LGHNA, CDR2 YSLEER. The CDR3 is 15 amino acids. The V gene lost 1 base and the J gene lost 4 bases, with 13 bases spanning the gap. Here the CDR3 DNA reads TGCGCCAGCAGCCAAGTCGGGCAGGGGCTCACTGAAGCTTTCTTT. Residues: CASSQVGQGLTEAFF.

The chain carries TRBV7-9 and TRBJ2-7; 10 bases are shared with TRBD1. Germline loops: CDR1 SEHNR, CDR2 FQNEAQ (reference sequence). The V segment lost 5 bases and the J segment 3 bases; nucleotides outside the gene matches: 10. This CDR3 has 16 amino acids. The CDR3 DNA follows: TGTGCCAGCAGCGCCCGACAGGGGGCGCTCGGCTACGAGCAGTACTTC. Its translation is CASSARQGALGYEQYF.

This chain's CDR3 is CASSFRGNNSPLHF. The CDR3 bases are TGTGCCAGCAGCTTCAGGGGTAATAATTCACCCCTCCACTTT. The chain couples TRBV7-9 to TRBJ1-6, with D perhaps matching TRBD1 (6 bases). Trimming removed 3 bases from V and 5 bases from J, with 8 bases in between. Germline assignment: CDR1 SEHNR and CDR2 FQNEAQ (reference sequence). This CDR3 comprises 14 residues.

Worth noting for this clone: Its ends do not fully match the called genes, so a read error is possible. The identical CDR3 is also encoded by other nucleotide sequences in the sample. This CDR3 is CASREGQGYTEAFF. The DNA of the CDR3 is TGTGCCAGCAGGGAAGGACAGGGATACACTGAAGCTTTCTTT. J is TRBJ1-1 and V is TRBV2; 8 nucleotides agree with TRBD1. The CDR3 loop spans 14 amino acids. CDR1 and CDR2 from the germline V gene are SNHLY and FYNNEI.

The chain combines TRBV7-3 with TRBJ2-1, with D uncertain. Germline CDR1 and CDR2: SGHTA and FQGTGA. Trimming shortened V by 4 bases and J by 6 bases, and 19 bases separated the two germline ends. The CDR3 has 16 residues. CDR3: CASSSTPLVVPNEQFF. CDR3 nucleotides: TGTGCCAGCAGCTCAACGCCCCTAGTAGTTCCCAATGAGCAGTTCTTC.

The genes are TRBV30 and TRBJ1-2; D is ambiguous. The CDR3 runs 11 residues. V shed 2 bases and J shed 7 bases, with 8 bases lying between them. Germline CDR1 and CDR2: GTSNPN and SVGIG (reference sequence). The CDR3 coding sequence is TGTGCCTGGAGTCCCGAGGGTGGCTACACCTTC. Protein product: CAWSPEGGYTF. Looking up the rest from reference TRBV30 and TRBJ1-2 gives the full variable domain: SQTIHQWPATLVQPVGSPLSLECTVEGTSNPNLYWYRQAAGRGLQLLFYSVGIGQISSEVPQNLSASRPQDRQFILSSKKLLLSDSGFYLCAWSPEGGYTFGSGTRLTVV.

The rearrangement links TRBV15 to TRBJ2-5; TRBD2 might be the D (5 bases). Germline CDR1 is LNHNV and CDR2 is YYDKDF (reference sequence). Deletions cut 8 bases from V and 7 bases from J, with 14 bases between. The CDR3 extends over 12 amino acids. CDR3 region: CATRGSLGTQYF. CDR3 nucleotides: TGTGCCACCCGTGGGAGCCTGGGGACCCAGTACTTC.

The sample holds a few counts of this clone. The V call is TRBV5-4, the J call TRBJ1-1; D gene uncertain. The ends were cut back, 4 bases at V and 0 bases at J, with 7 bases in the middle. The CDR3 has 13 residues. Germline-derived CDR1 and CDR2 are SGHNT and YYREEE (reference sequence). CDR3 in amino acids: CASSPEMNTEAFF. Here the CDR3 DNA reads TGTGCCAGCAGCCCGGAGATGAACACTGAAGCTTTCTTT. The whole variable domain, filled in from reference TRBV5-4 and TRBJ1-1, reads ETGVTQSPTHLIKTRGQQVTLRCSSQSGHNTVSWYQQALGQGPQFIFQYYREEENGRGNFPPRFSGLQFPNYSSELNVNALELDDSALYLCASSPEMNTEAFFGQGTRLTVV.

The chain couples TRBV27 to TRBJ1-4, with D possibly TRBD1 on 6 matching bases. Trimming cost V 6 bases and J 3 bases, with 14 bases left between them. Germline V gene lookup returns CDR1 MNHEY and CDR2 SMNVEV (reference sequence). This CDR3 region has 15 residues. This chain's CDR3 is CASSPTGWSNEKLFF. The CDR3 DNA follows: TGTGCCAGCAGCCCTACAGGGTGGTCTAATGAAAAACTGTTTTTT.

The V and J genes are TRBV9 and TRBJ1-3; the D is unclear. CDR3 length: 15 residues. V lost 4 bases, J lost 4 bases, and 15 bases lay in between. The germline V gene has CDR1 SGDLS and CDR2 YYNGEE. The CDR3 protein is CASSSAGVSGNTIYF. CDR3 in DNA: TGTGCCAGCAGCTCCGCGGGAGTTTCCGGAAACACCATATATTTT.

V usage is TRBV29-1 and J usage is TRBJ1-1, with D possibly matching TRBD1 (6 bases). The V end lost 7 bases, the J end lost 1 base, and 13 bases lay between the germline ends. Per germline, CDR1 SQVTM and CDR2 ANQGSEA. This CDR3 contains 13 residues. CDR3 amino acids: CSAGGPSNTEAFF. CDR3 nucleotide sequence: TGCAGCGCCGGGGGGCCTTCGAACACTGAAGCTTTCTTT.

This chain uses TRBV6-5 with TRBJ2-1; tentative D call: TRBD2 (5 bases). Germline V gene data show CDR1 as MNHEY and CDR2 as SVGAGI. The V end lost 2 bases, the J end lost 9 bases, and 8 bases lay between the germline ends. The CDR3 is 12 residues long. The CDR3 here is CASSYTGSEQFF. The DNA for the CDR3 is TGTGCCAGCAGTTACACGGGGAGTGAGCAGTTCTTC.

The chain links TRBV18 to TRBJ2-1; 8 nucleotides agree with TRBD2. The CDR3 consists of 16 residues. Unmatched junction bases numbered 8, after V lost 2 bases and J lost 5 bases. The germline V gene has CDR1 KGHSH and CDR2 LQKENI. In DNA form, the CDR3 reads TGTGCCAGCTCACCATTCGGGACTAGGGTTGACAATGAGCAGTTCTTC. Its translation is CASSPFGTRVDNEQFF.

The CDR3 is CASSLGLAGVLEQFF. CDR3 nucleotides: TGTGCCAGCAGCTTAGGGCTAGCGGGAGTTCTTGAGCAGTTCTTC. The chain is built from TRBV7-2 and TRBJ2-1; 10 bases agree with TRBD2. Trimming removed 1 base from V and 9 bases from J; junction bases left unmatched: 6. This CDR3 comprises 15 residues. CDR1 SGHTA and CDR2 FQGNSA come from the germline V gene.

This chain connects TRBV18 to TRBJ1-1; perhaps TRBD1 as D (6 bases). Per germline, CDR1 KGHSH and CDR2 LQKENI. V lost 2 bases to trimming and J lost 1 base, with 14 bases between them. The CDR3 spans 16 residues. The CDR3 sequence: CASSPGTRTGNTEAFF. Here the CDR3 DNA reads TGTGCCAGCTCACCAGGGACAAGGACGGGGAACACTGAAGCTTTCTTT.

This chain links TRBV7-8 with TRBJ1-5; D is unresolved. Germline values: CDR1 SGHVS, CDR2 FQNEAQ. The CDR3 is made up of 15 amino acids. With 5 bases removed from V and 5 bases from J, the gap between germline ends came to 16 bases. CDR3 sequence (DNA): TGTGCCAGCAGCCTAGTCGTGGGGAGGGATCAGCCCCAGCATTTT. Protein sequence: CASSLVVGRDQPQHF.

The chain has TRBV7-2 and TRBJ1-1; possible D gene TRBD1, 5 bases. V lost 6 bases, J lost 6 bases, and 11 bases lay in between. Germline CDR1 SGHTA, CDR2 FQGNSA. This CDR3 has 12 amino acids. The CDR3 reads CASRPWDSEAFF. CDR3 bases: TGTGCCAGCAGGCCATGGGACTCTGAAGCTTTCTTT.

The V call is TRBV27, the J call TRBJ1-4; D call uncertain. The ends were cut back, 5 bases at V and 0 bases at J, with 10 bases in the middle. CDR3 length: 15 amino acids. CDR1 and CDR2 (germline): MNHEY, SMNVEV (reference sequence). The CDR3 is CASSPHIATNEKLFF. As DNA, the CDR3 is TGTGCCAGCAGTCCGCACATTGCAACTAATGAAAAACTGTTTTTT.

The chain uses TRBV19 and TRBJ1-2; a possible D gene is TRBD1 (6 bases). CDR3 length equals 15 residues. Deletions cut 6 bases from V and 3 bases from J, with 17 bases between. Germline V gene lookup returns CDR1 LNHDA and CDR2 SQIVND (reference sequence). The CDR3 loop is CASSSGTPKDYGYTF. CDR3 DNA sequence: TGTGCCAGTAGCTCAGGGACACCGAAGGACTATGGCTACACCTTC.

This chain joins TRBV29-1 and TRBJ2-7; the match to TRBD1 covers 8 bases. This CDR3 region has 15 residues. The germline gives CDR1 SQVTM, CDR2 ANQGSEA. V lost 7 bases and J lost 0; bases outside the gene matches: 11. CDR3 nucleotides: TGCAGCGGGGTAAACCGGGACAGGAGCTCCTACGAGCAGTACTTC. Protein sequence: CSGVNRDRSSYEQYF.

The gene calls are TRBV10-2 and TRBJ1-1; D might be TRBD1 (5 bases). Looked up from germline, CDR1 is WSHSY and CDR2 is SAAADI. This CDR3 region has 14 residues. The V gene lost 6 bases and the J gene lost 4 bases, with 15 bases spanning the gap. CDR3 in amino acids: CASRIQGTLTEAFF. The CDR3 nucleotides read TGCGCCAGCAGAATTCAGGGAACGCTCACTGAAGCTTTCTTT.

The CDR3 nucleotides read TGTGCCAGTAGTAGGATCGGGACAGGGGACACCGGGGAGCTGTTTTTT. Amino acids: CASSRIGTGDTGELFF. This chain links TRBV19 with TRBJ2-2; 10 bases align to TRBD1. Germline V gene lookup returns CDR1 LNHDA and CDR2 SQIVND (reference sequence). Trimming at V came to 4 bases and at J to 3 bases, leaving 5 bases not matched to a gene. The CDR3 is 16 residues long.

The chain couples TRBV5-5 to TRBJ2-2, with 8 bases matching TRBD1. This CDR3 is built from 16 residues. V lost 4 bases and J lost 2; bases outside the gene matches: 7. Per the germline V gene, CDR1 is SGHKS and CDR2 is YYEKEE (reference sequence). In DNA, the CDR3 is TGTGCCAGCAGCACGCGGACAGGGTTTAACACCGGGGAGCTGTTTTTT. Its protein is CASSTRTGFNTGELFF.

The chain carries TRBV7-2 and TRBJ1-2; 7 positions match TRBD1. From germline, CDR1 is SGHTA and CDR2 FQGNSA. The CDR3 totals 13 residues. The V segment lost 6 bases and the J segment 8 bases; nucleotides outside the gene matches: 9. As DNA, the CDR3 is TGTGCCAGCAGTTTCTACGACAGGGACGGCTACACCTTC. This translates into CASSFYDRDGYTF. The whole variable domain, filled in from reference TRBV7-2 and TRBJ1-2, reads GAGVSQSPSNKVTEKGKDVELRCDPISGHTALYWYRQSLGQGLEFLIYFQGNSAPDKSGLPSDRFSAERTGGSVSTLTIQRTQQEDSAVYLCASSFYDRDGYTFGSGTRLTVV.